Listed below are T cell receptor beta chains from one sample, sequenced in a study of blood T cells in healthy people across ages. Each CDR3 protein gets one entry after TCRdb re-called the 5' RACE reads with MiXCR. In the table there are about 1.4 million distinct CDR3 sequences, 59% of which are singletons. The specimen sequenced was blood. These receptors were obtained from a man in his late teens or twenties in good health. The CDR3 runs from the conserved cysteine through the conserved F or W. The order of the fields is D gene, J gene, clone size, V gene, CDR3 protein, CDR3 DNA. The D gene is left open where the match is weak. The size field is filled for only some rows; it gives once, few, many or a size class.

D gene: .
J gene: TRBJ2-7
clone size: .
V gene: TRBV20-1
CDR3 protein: CSAAETPARYEQYF
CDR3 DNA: TGCAGTGCTGCGGAGACACCTGCCCGCTACGAGCAGTACTTC

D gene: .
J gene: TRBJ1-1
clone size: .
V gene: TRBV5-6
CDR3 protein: CASSLADFEAFF
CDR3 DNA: TGTGCCAGCAGCCTAGCGGATTTCGAAGCTTTCTTT

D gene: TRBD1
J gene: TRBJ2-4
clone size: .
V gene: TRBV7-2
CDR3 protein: CASSSSLTTGVNIQYF
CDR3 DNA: TGTGCCAGCAGCTCATCTCTAACCACAGGGGTGAACATTCAGTACTTC

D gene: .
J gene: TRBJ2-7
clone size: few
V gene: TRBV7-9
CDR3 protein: CASSLVREGDHEQYF
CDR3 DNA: TGTGCCAGCAGCTTAGTCAGGGAAGGGGACCACGAGCAGTACTTC

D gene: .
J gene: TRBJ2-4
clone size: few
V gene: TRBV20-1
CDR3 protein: CSAREILWAKNIQYF
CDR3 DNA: TGCAGTGCTAGAGAAATTCTCTGGGCCAAAAACATTCAGTACTTC

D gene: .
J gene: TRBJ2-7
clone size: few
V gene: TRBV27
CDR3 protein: CASSYFRGSSYEQYF
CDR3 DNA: TGTGCCAGCAGTTACTTCCGGGGGAGCTCCTACGAGCAGTACTTC

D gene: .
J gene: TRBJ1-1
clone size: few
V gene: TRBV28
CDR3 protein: CASTLPGVGNTEAFF
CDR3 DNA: TGTGCCAGCACCTTGCCAGGGGTGGGGAACACTGAAGCTTTCTTT

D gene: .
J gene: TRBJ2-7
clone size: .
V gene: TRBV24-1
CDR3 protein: CAFPSLHDDEQYF
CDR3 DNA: TGTGCCTTTCCCAGCCTTCACGACGACGAGCAGTACTTC

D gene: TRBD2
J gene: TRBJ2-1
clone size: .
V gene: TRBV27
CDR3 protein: CASSLSPSGINEQFF
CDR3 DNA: TGTGCCAGCAGTTTATCGCCTAGCGGGATCAATGAACAGTTCTTC

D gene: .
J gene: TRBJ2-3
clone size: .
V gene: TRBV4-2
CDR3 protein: CASSHPVGTKSPTDTQYF
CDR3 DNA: TGTGCCAGCAGCCACCCGGTGGGGACCAAAAGCCCGACAGATACGCAGTATTTT

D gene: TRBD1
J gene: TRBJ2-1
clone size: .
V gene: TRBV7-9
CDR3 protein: CASSGTGGEVIYNEQFF
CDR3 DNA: TGTGCCAGCAGCGGGACAGGGGGCGAGGTTATCTACAATGAGCAGTTCTTC

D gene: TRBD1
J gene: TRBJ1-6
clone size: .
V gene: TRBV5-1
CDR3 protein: CASSSSGGISDSPLHF
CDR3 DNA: TGCGCCAGCAGCTCATCAGGGGGCATTAGTGATTCACCCCTCCACTTT

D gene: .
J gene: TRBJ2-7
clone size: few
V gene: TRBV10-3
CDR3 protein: CAISRDPSYEQYF
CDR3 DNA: TGTGCCATCAGCCGGGACCCCTCCTACGAGCAGTACTTC

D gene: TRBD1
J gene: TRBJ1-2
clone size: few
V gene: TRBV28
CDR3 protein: CASSETGLYGYTF
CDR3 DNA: TGTGCCAGCAGTGAGACAGGGTTATATGGCTACACCTTC

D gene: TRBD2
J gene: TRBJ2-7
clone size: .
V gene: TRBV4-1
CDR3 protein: CASSAVGGGPDEQYF
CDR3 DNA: TGCGCCAGCAGCGCAGTTGGCGGGGGGCCTGACGAGCAGTACTTC

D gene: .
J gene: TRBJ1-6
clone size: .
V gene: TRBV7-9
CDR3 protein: CASSDSNPGSPLHF
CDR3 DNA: TGTGCCAGCAGCGACTCAAATCCAGGTTCACCCCTCCACTTT

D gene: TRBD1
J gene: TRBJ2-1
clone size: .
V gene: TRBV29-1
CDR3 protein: CSVYTGGRDEQFF
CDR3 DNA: TGCAGCGTCTACACAGGGGGCAGGGATGAGCAGTTCTTC

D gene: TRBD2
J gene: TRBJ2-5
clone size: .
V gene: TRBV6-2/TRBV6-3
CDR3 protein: CASKAGDLGGGETQYF
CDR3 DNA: TGTGCCAGCAAGGCGGGGGACCTAGGAGGCGGAGAGACCCAGTACTTC

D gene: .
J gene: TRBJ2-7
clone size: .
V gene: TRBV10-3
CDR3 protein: CAIPGVAYEQYF
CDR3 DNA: TGTGCCATCCCCGGGGTTGCCTACGAGCAGTACTTC

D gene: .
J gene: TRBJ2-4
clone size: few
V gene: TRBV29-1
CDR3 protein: CSGVSGTLNIQYF
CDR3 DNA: TGCAGCGGGGTATCCGGGACACTAAACATTCAGTACTTC

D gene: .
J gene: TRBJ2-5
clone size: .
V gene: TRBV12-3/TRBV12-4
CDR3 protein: CASSPGPREGGQETQYF
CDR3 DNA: TGTGCCAGCAGCCCCGGGCCGAGGGAGGGGGGCCAAGAGACCCAGTACTTC

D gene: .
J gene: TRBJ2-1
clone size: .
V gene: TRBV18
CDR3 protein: CASSPPNRTNEQFF
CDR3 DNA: TGTGCCAGCTCACCACCAAATCGTACCAATGAGCAGTTCTTC

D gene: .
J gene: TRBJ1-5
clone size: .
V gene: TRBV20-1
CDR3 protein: CSARQDRGFSNQPQHF
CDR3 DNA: TGCAGTGCTAGACAGGACAGAGGATTTAGCAATCAGCCCCAGCATTTT

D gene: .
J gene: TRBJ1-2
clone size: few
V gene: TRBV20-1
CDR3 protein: CSARDRWTTNGYTF
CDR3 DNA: TGCAGTGCTAGAGATCGTTGGACTACTAACGGCTACACCTTC

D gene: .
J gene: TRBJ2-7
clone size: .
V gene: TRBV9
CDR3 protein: CASSQNPGRRYEQYF
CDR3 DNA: TGTGCCAGCAGCCAGAACCCGGGACGCCGCTACGAGCAGTACTTC

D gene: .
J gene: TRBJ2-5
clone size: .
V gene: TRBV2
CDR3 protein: CASNEVVIQETQYF
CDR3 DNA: TGTGCCAGCAATGAAGTAGTCATTCAAGAGACCCAGTACTTC

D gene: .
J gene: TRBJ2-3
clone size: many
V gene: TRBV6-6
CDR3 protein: CASSYAADTQYF
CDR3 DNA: TGTGCCAGCAGTTATGCGGCGGATACGCAGTATTTT

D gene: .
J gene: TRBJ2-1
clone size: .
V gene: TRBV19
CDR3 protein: CASSQGVAYNEQFF
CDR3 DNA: TGTGCCAGTAGCCAAGGTGTAGCCTACAATGAGCAGTTCTTC

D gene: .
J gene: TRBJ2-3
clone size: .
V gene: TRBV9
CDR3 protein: CASSVGRGSDTQYF
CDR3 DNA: TGTGCCAGCAGCGTAGGCAGAGGGTCAGATACGCAGTATTTT

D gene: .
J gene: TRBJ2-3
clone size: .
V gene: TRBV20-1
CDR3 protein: CSAPTAGHTDTQYF
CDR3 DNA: TGCAGTGCCCCTACTGCAGGACACACAGATACGCAGTATTTT

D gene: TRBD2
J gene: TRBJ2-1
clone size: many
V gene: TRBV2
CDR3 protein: CASSEARGGVEQFF
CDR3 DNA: TGTGCCAGCAGTGAAGCGCGCGGGGGGGTCGAGCAGTTCTTC

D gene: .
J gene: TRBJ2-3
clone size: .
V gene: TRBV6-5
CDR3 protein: CASSLRGALTDTQYF
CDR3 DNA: TGTGCCAGCAGCCTCCGGGGTGCTCTCACAGATACGCAGTATTTT

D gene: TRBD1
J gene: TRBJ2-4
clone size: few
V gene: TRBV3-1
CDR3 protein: CASSQRLGQGIETKNIQYF
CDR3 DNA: TGTGCCAGCAGCCAAAGGCTTGGACAGGGGATAGAGACCAAAAACATTCAGTACTTC

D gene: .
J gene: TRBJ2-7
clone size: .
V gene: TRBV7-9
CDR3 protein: CASSPLLRSHEQYF
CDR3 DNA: TGTGCCAGCAGCCCCCTCTTACGGAGCCACGAGCAGTACTTC

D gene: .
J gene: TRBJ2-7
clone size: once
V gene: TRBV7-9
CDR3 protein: CAARGDSYEQYF
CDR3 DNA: TGTGCCGCCAGAGGGGACTCCTACGAGCAGTACTTC

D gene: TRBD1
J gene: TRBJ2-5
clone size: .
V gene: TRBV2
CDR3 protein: CASSEASTGVQETQYF
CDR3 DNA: TGTGCCAGCAGTGAAGCGTCGACAGGGGTCCAAGAGACCCAGTACTTC

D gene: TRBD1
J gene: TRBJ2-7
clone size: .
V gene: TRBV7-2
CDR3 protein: CASSSLTTGVSYEQYF
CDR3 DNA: TGTGCCAGCAGCTCCCTAACGACAGGGGTTTCCTACGAGCAGTACTTC

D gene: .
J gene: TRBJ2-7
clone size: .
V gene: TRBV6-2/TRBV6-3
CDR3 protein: CASRAPGVSYEQYF
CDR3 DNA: TGTGCCAGCAGGGCCCCGGGGGTTTCCTACGAGCAGTACTTC

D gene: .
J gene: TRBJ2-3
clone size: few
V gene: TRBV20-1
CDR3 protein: CSARAGPNTQYF
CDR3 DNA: TGCAGTGCCCGGGCAGGGCCGAATACGCAGTATTTT

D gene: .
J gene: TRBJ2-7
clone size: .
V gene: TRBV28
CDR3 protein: CASSLRGTGDHEQYF
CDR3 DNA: TGTGCCAGCAGTTTAAGGGGAACGGGGGACCACGAGCAGTACTTC

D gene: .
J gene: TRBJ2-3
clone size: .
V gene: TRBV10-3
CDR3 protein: CAISEEEGVGDTQYF
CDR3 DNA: TGTGCCATCAGTGAGGAGGAGGGGGTGGGAGATACGCAGTATTTT

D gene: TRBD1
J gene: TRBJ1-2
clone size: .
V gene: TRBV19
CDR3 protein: CASSTGTAPNYGYTF
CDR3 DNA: TGTGCCAGTAGTACCGGGACAGCTCCTAACTATGGCTACACCTTC

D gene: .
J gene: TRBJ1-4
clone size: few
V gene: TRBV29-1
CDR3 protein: CSVAGTNEKLFF
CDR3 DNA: TGCAGCGTTGCGGGAACTAATGAAAAACTGTTTTTT

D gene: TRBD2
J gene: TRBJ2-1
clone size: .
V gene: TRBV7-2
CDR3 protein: CASSLGTSGHFNEQFF
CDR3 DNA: TGTGCCAGCAGCTTAGGAACTAGCGGTCATTTCAATGAGCAGTTCTTC

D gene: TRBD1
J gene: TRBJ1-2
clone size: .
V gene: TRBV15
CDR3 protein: CATSGPGQGGYGYTF
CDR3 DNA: TGTGCCACCAGCGGACCGGGACAGGGGGGATATGGCTACACCTTC

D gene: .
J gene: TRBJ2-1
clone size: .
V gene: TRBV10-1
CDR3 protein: CASGISHDNEQFF
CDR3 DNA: TGCGCCAGCGGGATAAGCCATGACAATGAGCAGTTCTTC

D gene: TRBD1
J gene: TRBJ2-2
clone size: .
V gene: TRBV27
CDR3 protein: CASSAGQGVGELFF
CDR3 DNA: TGTGCCAGCAGTGCGGGACAGGGGGTCGGGGAGCTGTTTTTT

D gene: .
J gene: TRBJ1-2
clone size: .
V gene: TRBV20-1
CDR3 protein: CSASLALDSNYGYTF
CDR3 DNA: TGCAGTGCTAGCCTGGCATTGGACAGCAACTATGGCTACACCTTC

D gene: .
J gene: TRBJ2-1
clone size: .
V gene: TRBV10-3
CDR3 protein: CAIAKAGYEQFF
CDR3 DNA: TGTGCCATCGCAAAGGCAGGGTATGAGCAGTTCTTC

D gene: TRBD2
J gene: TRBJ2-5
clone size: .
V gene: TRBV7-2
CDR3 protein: CASSFQAGERNEQYF
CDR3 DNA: TGTGCCAGCAGCTTTCAAGCGGGAGAAAGAAATGAGCAGTACTTC

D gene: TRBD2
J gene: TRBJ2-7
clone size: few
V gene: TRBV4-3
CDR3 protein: CASSQLWTSGGRTSYEQYF
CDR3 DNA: TGCGCCAGCAGCCAACTTTGGACTAGCGGGGGGCGGACCTCCTACGAGCAGTACTTC

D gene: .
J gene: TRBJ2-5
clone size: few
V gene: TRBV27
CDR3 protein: CASSFSGALRETQYF
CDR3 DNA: TGTGCCAGCAGTTTTTCGGGGGCGCTACGCGAGACCCAGTACTTC

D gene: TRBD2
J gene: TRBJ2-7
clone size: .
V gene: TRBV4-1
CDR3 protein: CASSHLSGRTSEQYF
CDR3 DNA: TGCGCCAGCAGCCATCTTAGCGGGAGAACTTCCGAGCAGTACTTC

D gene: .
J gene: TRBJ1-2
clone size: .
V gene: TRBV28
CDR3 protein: CASSFWQIYTF
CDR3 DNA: TGTGCCAGCAGTTTTTGGCAGATCTACACCTTC

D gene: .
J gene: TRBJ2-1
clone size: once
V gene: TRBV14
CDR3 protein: CASSQDSYVQNEQFF
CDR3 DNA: TGTGCCAGCAGCCAGGACAGCTACGTACAGAATGAGCAGTTCTTC

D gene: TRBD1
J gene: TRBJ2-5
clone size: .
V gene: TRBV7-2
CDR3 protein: CASKSDRAQETQYF
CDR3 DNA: TGTGCCAGCAAGTCCGACAGGGCCCAAGAGACCCAGTACTTC